This is a list of T cell receptor beta chains from one sample in a study of T cell responses to AZD1222 COVID-19 vaccine. This table comes from immunoSEQ multiplex PCR, and its TCRdb copy is limited to in-frame clones, with some not included. In the table there are about 96,000 clones, nearly 90% of which are singletons. This sample comprised peripheral blood, obtained on day 0 of AZD1222 vaccination. The origin of the receptors is an adult in good health. CDR3s include the opening cysteine and the closing phenylalanine or tryptophan. D genes are given only for firm matches. Clone size, where shown, is once, few, many, or a class for clones that have expanded.

TRBV2	TRBD1	TRBJ1-1	.	CASSVGQTDTEAFF	TGTGCCAGCAGTGTGGGACAGACGGACACTGAAGCTTTCTTT
TRBV18	.	TRBJ1-2	.	CASSQGVGGYTF	TGTGCCAGCTCACAAGGAGTTGGTGGCTACACCTTC
TRBV7-7	TRBD2	TRBJ2-2	.	CASSSRTSGNTGELFF	TGTGCTAGCAGCTCACGGACTAGCGGGAACACCGGGGAGCTGTTTTTT
TRBV18	.	TRBJ1-3	once	CASSPSPSGGNTIYF	TGTGCCAGCTCACCCTCCCCGAGTGGAGGAAACACCATATATTTT
TRBV11-1	.	TRBJ2-6	once	CASSLTAGANVLTF	TGTGCCAGCAGCTTAACGGCTGGGGCCAACGTCCTGACTTTC
TRBV6-6	TRBD1	TRBJ1-2	.	CASSPRQDRWGLYGYTF	TGTGCCAGCAGTCCTCGACAGGACAGGTGGGGCCTATATGGCTACACCTTC
TRBV30	.	TRBJ1-6	.	CAWSVVDSSSYNSPLHF	TGTGCCTGGAGTGTAGTGGACAGCAGCTCCTATAATTCACCCCTCCACTTT
TRBV14	.	TRBJ1-1	once	CASSQAQGVNTEAFF	TGTGCCAGCAGCCAAGCCCAGGGCGTGAACACTGAAGCTTTCTTT
TRBV4-1	TRBD1	TRBJ1-1	few	CASSLRGLGNTEAFF	TGCGCCAGCAGCCTCAGGGGGCTCGGGAACACTGAAGCTTTCTTT
TRBV5-6	.	TRBJ1-2	.	CASSLVSGDYGYTF	TGTGCCAGCAGCTTGGTATCAGGGGACTATGGCTACACCTTC
TRBV5-4	.	TRBJ1-2	.	CASSLKRGDYGYTF	TGTGCCAGCAGCCTAAAGAGGGGGGACTATGGCTACACCTTC
TRBV5-1	.	TRBJ2-3	.	CASSLGGSTDTQYF	TGCGCCAGCAGTCTCGGGGGTAGCACAGATACGCAGTATTTT
TRBV15	TRBD1	TRBJ2-7	.	CATSEPDREYEQYF	TGTGCCACCAGCGAGCCAGACAGGGAGTACGAGCAGTACTTC
TRBV28	.	TRBJ1-2	.	CASSFLQSSTF	TGTGCCAGCAGTTTTTTACAATCCTCTACCTTC
TRBV4-2	TRBD1	TRBJ1-4	.	CASSQLGTGSEKLFF	TGTGCCAGCAGCCAATTGGGGACAGGGAGTGAAAAACTGTTTTTT